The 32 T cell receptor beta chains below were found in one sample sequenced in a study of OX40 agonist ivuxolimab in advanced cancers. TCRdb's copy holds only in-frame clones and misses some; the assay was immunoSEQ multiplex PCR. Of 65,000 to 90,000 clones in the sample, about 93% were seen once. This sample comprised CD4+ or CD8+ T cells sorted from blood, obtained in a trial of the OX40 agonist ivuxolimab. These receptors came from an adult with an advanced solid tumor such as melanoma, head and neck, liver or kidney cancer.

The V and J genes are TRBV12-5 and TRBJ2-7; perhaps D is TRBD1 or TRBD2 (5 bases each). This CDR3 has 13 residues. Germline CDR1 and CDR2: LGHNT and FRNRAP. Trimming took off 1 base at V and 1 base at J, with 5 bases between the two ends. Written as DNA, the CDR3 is TGTGCTAGTGGTTTGGGGGGGTCCTACGAGCAGTACTTC. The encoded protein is CASGLGGSYEQYF.

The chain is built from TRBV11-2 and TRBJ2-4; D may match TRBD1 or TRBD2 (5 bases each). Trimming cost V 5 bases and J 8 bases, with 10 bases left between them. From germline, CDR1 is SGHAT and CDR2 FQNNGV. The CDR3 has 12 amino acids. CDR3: CASSLGGDIQYF. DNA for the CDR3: TGTGCCAGCAGCCTTGGGGGAGACATTCAGTACTTC.

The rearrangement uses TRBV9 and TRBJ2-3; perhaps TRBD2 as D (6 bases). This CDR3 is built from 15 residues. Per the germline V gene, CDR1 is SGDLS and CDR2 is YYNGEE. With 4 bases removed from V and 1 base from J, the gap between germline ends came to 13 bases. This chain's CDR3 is CASSPHGGGTDTQYF. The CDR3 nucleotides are TGTGCCAGCAGCCCACACGGAGGGGGCACAGATACGCAGTATTTT.

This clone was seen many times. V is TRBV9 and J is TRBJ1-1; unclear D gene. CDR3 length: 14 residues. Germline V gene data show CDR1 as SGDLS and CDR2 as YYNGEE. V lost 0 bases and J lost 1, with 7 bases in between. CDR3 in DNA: TGTGCCAGCAGCGTAGCAGCAGGGAACACTGAAGCTTTCTTT. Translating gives CASSVAAGNTEAFF.

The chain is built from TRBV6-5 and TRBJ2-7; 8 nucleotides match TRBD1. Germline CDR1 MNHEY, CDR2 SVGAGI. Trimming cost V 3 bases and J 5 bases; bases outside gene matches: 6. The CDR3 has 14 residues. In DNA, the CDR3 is TGTGCCAGCAGTTATGGACAGGGTACCCACGAGCAGTACTTC. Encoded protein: CASSYGQGTHEQYF.

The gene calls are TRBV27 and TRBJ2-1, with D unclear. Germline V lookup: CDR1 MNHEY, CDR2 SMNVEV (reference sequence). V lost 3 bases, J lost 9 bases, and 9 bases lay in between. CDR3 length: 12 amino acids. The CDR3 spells CASSFQAGEQFF. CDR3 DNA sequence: TGTGCCAGCAGTTTCCAGGCCGGTGAGCAGTTCTTC.

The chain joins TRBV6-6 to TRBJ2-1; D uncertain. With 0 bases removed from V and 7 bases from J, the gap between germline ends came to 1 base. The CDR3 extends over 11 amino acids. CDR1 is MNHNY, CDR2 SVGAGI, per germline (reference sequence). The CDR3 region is CASSYSNEQFF. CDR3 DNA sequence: TGTGCCAGCAGTTACTCGAATGAGCAGTTCTTC.

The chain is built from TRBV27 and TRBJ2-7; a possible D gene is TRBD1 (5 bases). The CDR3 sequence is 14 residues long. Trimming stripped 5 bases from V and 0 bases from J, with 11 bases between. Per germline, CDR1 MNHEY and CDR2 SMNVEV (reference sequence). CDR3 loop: CASSASGHSYEQYF. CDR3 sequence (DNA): TGTGCCAGCAGTGCCTCCGGACACTCCTACGAGCAGTACTTC.

The CDR3 reads CASSQDQGQGYNEQFF. CDR3 in DNA: TGCGCCAGCAGCCAAGATCAGGGTCAGGGTTACAATGAGCAGTTCTTC. This rearrangement joins TRBV4-1 to TRBJ2-1; D perhaps matches TRBD1 (5 bases). Germline CDR1 reads MGHRA; CDR2 reads YSYEKL. The V end was cut by 0 bases, the J end by 4 bases, with 13 bases between. This CDR3 region has 16 residues.

Here the CDR3 DNA reads TGTGCCAGCCGCGGGACACCGGACTATAGCTCTGGGGCCAACGTCCTGACTTTC. As protein: CASRGTPDYSSGANVLTF. The chain uses TRBV13 and TRBJ2-6, with D perhaps given as TRBD1 or TRBD2 (6 bases each). V dropped 8 bases and J dropped 0 bases, with 20 bases sitting between them. CDR3 length: 18 amino acids. Germline-derived CDR1 and CDR2 are PRHDT and FYEKMQ (reference sequence).

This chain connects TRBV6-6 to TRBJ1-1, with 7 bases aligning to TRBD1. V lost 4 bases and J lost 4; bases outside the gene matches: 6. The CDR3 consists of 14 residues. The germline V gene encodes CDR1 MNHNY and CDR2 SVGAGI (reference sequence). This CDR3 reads CASSSQDRTTEAFF. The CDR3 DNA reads TGTGCCAGCAGTTCCCAGGACAGGACCACTGAAGCTTTCTTT.

For the CDR3, the DNA is TGTGCCAGCAGCCCCAGAGGGGGGGCCTCCTACGAGCAGTACTTC. This encodes CASSPRGGASYEQYF. The rearrangement joins TRBV11-2 to TRBJ2-7; D is possibly TRBD2 (7 bases). Per the germline V gene, CDR1 is SGHAT and CDR2 is FQNNGV. This CDR3 is 15 amino acids long. V was clipped by 5 bases and J by 0 bases, with 14 bases between them.

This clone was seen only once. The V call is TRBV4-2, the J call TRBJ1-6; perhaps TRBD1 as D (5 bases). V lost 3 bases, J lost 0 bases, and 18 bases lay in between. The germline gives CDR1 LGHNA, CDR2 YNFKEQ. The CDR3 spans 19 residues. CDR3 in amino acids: CASSQAGPSESSYNSPLHF. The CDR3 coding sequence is TGTGCCAGCAGCCAGGCAGGGCCGAGCGAGAGCTCCTATAATTCACCCCTCCACTTT.

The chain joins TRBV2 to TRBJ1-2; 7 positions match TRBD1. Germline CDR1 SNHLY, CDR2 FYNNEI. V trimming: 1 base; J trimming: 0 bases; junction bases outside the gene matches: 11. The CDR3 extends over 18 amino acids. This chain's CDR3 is CASSEGQGGRGSNYGYTF. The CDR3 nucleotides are TGTGCCAGCAGTGAAGGGCAGGGGGGTCGTGGATCTAACTATGGCTACACCTTC.

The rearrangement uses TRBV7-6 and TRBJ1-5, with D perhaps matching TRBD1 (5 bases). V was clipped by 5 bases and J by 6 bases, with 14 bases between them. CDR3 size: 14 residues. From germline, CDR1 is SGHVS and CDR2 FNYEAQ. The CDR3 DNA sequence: TGTGCCAGCAGCCCCATGGGACCTGCTCAGCCCCAGCATTTT. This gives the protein CASSPMGPAQPQHF.

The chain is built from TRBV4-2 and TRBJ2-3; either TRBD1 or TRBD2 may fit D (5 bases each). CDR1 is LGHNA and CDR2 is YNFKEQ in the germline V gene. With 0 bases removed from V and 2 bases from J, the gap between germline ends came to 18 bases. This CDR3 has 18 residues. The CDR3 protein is CASSQDRVTGTHTDTQYF. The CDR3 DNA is TGTGCCAGCAGCCAAGATAGAGTCACGGGGACCCACACAGATACGCAGTATTTT.

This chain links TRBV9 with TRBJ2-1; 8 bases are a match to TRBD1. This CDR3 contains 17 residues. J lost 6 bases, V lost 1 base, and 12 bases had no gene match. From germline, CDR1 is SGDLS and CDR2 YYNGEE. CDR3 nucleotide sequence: TGTGCCAGCAGCGTACTCCACCTCGGGACAGGCCGCAATGAGCAGTTCTTC. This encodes CASSVLHLGTGRNEQFF.

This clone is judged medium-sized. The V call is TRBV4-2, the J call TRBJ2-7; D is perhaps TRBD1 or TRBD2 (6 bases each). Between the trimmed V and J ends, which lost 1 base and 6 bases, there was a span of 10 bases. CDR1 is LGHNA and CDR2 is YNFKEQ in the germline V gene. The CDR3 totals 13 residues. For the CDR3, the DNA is TGTGCCAGCAGCCAAGGGGGGGCCCCCGAGCAGTACTTC. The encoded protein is CASSQGGAPEQYF.

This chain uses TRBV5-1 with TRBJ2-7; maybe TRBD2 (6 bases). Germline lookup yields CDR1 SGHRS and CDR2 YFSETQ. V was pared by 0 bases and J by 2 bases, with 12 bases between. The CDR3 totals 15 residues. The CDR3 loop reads CASSLVGGFPYEQYF. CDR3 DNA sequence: TGCGCCAGCAGCTTGGTGGGGGGATTCCCCTACGAGCAGTACTTC.

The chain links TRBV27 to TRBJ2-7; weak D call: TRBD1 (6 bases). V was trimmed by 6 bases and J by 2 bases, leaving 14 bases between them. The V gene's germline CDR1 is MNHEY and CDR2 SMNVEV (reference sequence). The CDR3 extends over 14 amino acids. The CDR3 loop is CASSLYRAAYEQYF. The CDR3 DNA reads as TGTGCCAGCAGCCTATACAGGGCCGCCTACGAGCAGTACTTC.

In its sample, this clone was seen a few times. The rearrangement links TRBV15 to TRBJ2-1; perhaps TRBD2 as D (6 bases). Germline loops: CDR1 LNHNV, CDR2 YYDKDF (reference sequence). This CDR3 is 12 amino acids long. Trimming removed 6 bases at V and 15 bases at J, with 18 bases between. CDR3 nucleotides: TGTGCCACCAGACCACTCGGAGGGCAGGCGTTCTTC. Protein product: CATRPLGGQAFF.

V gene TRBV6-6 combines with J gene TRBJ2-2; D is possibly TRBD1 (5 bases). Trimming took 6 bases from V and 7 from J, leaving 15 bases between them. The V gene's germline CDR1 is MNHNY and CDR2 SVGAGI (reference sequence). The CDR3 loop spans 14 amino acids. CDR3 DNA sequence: TGTGCCAGCAGAATAGGGGCAAACGGCGGGGAGCTGTTTTTT. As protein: CASRIGANGGELFF.

CDR3: CATSGRGGLTDTQYF. The CDR3 nucleotides are TGTGCCACCAGCGGGCGGGGGGGCCTCACAGATACGCAGTATTTT. The rearrangement links TRBV15 to TRBJ2-3; 9 bases match TRBD2. This CDR3 is built from 15 residues. The V and J ends lost 5 bases and 2 bases, in that order; junction bases with no gene match: 5. From germline, CDR1 is LNHNV and CDR2 YYDKDF (reference sequence).

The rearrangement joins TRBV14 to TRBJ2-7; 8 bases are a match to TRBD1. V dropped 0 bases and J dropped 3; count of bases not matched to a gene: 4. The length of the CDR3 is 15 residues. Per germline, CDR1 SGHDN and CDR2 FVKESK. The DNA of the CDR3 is TGTGCCAGCAGCCAAGATTTGGGGACAGGCTACGAGCAGTACTTC. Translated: CASSQDLGTGYEQYF.

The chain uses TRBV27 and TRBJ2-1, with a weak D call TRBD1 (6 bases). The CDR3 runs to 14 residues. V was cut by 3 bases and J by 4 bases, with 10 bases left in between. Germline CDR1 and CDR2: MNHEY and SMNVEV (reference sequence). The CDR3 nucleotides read TGTGCCAGCAGTTTTGGGCAGGGGTACAATGAGCAGTTCTTC. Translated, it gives CASSFGQGYNEQFF.

CDR3 protein: CASSYSRHEAYNEQFF. CDR3 in DNA: TGTGCCAGCAGTTACTCAAGACATGAAGCTTACAATGAGCAGTTCTTC. This sequence joins TRBV6-6 and TRBJ2-1, with unresolved D. CDR3 length equals 16 residues. From germline, CDR1 is MNHNY and CDR2 SVGAGI (reference sequence). V shed 0 bases and J shed 4 bases, with 13 bases lying between them.

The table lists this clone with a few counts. This CDR3 is CASSQAMNTEAFF. As DNA, the CDR3 is TGTGCCAGTAGTCAGGCAATGAACACTGAAGCTTTCTTT. The chain employs TRBV19 and TRBJ1-1; D ambiguous. Looked up from germline, CDR1 is LNHDA and CDR2 is SQIVND (reference sequence). With 5 bases removed from V and 0 bases from J, the gap between germline ends came to 7 bases. CDR3 length equals 13 residues.

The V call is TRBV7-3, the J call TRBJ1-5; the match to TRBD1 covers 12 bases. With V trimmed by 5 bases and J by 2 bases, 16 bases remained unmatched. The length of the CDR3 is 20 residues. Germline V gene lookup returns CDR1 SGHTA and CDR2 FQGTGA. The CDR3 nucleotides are TGTGCCAGCAGCAACCGTTGCATTACCGGGACAGGGGGCGGCAATCAGCCCCAGCATTTT. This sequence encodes CASSNRCITGTGGGNQPQHF.

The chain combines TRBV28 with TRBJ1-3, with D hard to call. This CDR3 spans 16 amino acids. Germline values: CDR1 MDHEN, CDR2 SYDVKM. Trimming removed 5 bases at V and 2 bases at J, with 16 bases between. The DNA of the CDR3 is TGTGCCAGCAGTATGATGGAGGAGTCTCCTGGAAACACCATATATTTT. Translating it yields CASSMMEESPGNTIYF.

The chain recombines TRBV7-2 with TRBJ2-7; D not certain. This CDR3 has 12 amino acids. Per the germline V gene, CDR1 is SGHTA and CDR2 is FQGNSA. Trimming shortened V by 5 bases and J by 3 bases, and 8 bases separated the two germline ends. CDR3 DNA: TGTGCCAGCAGCCCTGATCTCTACGAGCAGTACTTC. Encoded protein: CASSPDLYEQYF. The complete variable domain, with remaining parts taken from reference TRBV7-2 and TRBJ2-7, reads GAGVSQSPSNKVTEKGKDVELRCDPISGHTALYWYRQSLGQGLEFLIYFQGNSAPDKSGLPSDRFSAERTGGSVSTLTIQRTQQEDSAVYLCASSPDLYEQYFGPGTRLTVT.

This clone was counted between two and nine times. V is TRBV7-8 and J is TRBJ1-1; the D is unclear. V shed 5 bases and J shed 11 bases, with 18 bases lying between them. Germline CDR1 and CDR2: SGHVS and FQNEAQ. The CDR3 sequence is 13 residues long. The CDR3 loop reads CASSPSEAAGAFF. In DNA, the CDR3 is TGTGCCAGCAGCCCTTCCGAGGCTGCGGGGGCTTTCTTT.

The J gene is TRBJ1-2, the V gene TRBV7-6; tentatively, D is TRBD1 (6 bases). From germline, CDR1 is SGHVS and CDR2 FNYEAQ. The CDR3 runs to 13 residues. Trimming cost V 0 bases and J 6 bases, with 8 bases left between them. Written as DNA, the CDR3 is TGTGCCAGCAGCTTAGCGGGGGGCAATGGCTACACCTTC. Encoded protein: CASSLAGGNGYTF.